This T cell receptor beta chain was observed in a study of T cells in Graves' hyperthyroidism and ophthalmopathy. CDR3 size: 12 residues. CDR1 is SQVTM and CDR2 is ANQGSEA in the germline V gene. V lost 3 bases to trimming and J lost 6 bases, with 9 bases between them. RNA transcripts gave rise to amplified TCR beta CDR3 regions. An initial round of RT-PCR targeting the TCR CDR3 relied on the HTBI primer set. TCRdb reanalysed the multiplex PCR reads using MiXCR and keeps one entry per CDR3 protein. In the table there are 480,000 or so distinct CDR3 sequences, approximately 15% of which are singletons. Uncontrolled infection, other autoimmune disease, pregnancy or lactation excluded patients.

The chain recombines TRBV29-1 with TRBJ2-1; D uncertain. Source material: blood. The TCR comes from a woman aged 18-30 years with Graves' hyperthyroidism. CDR3 loop: CSVEAAINEQFF. The CDR3 DNA follows: TGCAGCGTTGAGGCTGCCATCAATGAGCAGTTCTTC.